This entry describes one T cell receptor (beta chain). Its antigen specificity is not known. The CDR3 end is not reached by the read, which stops 3 residues before it; the germline J gene fills it in. Every participant had a single incident cervical HPV16 infection, and prevalent HPV16 infections were excluded. Cervical HPV DNA was detected by MY09/MY11 PCR and genotyped by dot-blot hybridization. Approximately 15 mL of heparinized blood was centrifuged, after which the buffy coat was aliquoted, frozen at -30 degrees C, and then stored at -80 degrees C. QIAGEN kits were used to extract genomic DNA from buffy coat specimens. TCR beta CDR3 regions were amplified by multiplex PCR using the immunoSEQ assay from an average of roughly 1,300 ng genomic DNA per sample. To correct primer bias, the assay used a complete synthetic TCR repertoire to set an amplification baseline. The amplicons were sequenced on the Illumina platform. As for how the authors treated the data: Sequences were error-corrected by clustering with frequency ratios and a modified nearest-neighbor algorithm and were then analyzed in the immunoSEQ Analyzer with IMGT gene definitions. At each rarefaction depth, TCR richness and evenness were averaged across 20 rarefaction repeats, and samples with fewer sequences than that depth were excluded. Wilcoxon rank sum tests with FDR correction were used to compare V, D and J gene relative abundances between the groups. An intraclass correlation of roughly 96% for TCR richness and an average of around 80% across some 70 gene segments were obtained from the blinded duplicates. TCRdb limited this immuneACCESS table to in-frame rearrangements with V and J called. A share of clones is missing; checked studies link under half to unresolved V genes, and the rest is unexplained. V, J and clone size are taken as reported in that table, and D and trimming were inferred from the DNA itself. The sample table records some 30,000 clones. The biggest ten clones account for 6.5% to 8% of the sample.

Inclusive of the bounding cysteine and phenylalanine, the CDR3 is 15 residues long. Part of the CDR3 DNA is given, 36 bases translated from base 1. Sequences LNHDA (CDR1) and SQIVND (CDR2) are obtained from the germline V gene (reference sequence). V is pruned by 3 bases and J by 5 bases, leaving 8 bases of the junction without a gene match. The sample originates from a study of T cells in women clearing cervical HPV infection (dated by TCRdb to the late 2010s). Concerning the study at large: The cases were 25 women with histologically confirmed HPV16-related CIN3 or worse, and 2 of these cases were invasive cancers. The 25 or so controls were women who cleared a single incident HPV16 infection within 12 months without developing precancer or cancer. Blood from cases was collected at the visit at which the lesion was first identified, whereas blood from controls was collected once infection was no longer detected. Among cases, blood sampling came a median of about 150 days after lesion detection, with an interquartile range of about 80 to 230 days. Since HLA typing was available for only a few women, HLA type could not be ruled out as a confounder. Nested within Costa Rica's Guanacaste HPV Natural History Study, an exploratory proof-of-principle case-control study compared TCR repertoires across cervical HPV16 outcomes. Cases were matched to controls by age within five years and by the year the sample was collected. A median age of about 30 years was observed in cases versus less than 40 in controls, and no significant differences in baseline characteristics were found. The parent cohort enrolled 10,049 women aged 18 or older in Guanacaste, Costa Rica, in about 1992 to 1994 and followed the women for six to eight years. Five blinded duplicates per group were added as quality controls, giving some 60 samples: some 50 participants and some ten replicates.

Results and caveats for the whole study, not just this receptor: Significantly higher TCR repertoire richness was observed in CIN3+ cases than in controls across sequencing depths, whereas no difference in evenness was found. The cross-sectional design could not show whether the associations came before the infection or were a result of it, and neither effector/memory subsets nor HPV-specific T cells were isolated. Random forest classifiers that combined richness and V gene abundances separated cases from controls with an estimated AUC of 0.8 to 0.9. Cases had lower TRBV6-7 relative abundance than controls (approximately 0.1% versus 0.16%; Bonferroni P = 0.0008). Because T-cell numbers per sample were unknown, differences in richness could reflect varying T-cell content rather than repertoire biology.

The sequence is built from TRBV19 and TRBJ2-5; 8 bases in the middle match TRBD1. This sequence originates from a woman aged 18-70 years with a cervical HPV16 infection that either progressed to CIN3+ or cleared (not recorded which). Material for sequencing was blood buffy coat. Here the CDR3 is given as CASSIDLTGAETQYF. CDR3 bases read: TGTGCCAGTAGTATCGACCTGACAGGGGCGGAGACC. Extended through the reference TRBV19 and TRBJ2-5 proteins, this CDR3 yields the full variable domain: DGGITQSPKYLFRKEGQNVTLSCEQNLNHDAMYWYRQDPGQGLRLIYYSQIVNDFQKGDIAEGYSVSREKKESFPLTVTSAQKNPTAFYLCASSIDLTGAETQYFGPGTRLLVL.